Listed here are 10 T cell receptor beta chains from one sample, sequenced in a study of early T cells in non-severe SARS-CoV-2 infection. TCRdb reprocessed the 5' RACE reads with MiXCR, giving one entry per CDR3 protein. The repertoire includes under 70,000 distinct CDR3 sequences, approximately 10% of them detected once, and 3% to 4% sits in the top ten. Sequenced sample: whole blood. The receptors shown here come from an adult who was a healthcare worker with PCR-confirmed SARS-CoV-2 infection or an uninfected control (not recorded which).

This clonotype came up many times. This chain uses TRBV27 with TRBJ2-1; 7 nucleotides align to TRBD2. Germline lookup yields CDR1 MNHEY and CDR2 SMNVEV (reference sequence). The CDR3 sequence is 16 residues long. The V segment lost 2 bases and the J segment 7 bases; nucleotides outside the gene matches: 11. The CDR3 DNA sequence: TGTGCCAGCAGTTTAACCGGGACTACTTTGAATAATGAGCAGTTCTTC. Translated, it gives CASSLTGTTLNNEQFF.

For this clonotype: A much larger clone differs from this one at a single base, so this may be a read error. V is TRBV7-9 and J is TRBJ2-3, with a tentative D call TRBD2 (7 bases). The CDR3 has 14 residues. V was shortened by 5 bases and J by 8 bases, with 17 bases between the two germline ends. Germline V gene sequence: CDR1 SEHNR, CDR2 FQNEAQ (reference sequence). The CDR3 spells CASSRQGGAVTQYF. The CDR3 DNA reads TGTGCCAGCAGCCGTCAAGGGGGGGCAGTTACGCAGTATTTT.

This clonotype occurred a few times. V usage is TRBV6-2 or TRBV6-3 and J usage is TRBJ2-7; 8 bases line up with TRBD2. The V gene end was trimmed by 5 bases and the J gene end by 2 bases; junction bases not matched to a gene: 5. CDR1 and CDR2 from the germline V gene are MNHEY and SVGEGT. The CDR3 spans 14 residues. In DNA, the CDR3 is TGTGCCAGCAGTCCTAGCGGGCGGCCCTACGAGCAGTACTTC. Its translation: CASSPSGRPYEQYF.

The chain employs TRBV9 and TRBJ2-2, with a possible D match to TRBD2 (7 bases). CDR3 length: 15 residues. V dropped 1 base and J dropped 3 bases, with 10 bases sitting between them. In germline, CDR1 is SGDLS, CDR2 YYNGEE. Here the CDR3 DNA reads TGTGCCAGCAGCGTATCGGGGGGCGACACCGGGGAGCTGTTTTTT. This codes for CASSVSGGDTGELFF.

This clonotype has more than one count but fewer than ten. The chain joins TRBV28 to TRBJ2-7, with D unclear. This CDR3 contains 13 residues. Germline V gene data show CDR1 as MDHEN and CDR2 as SYDVKM. V lost 3 bases and J 2 bases, leaving 8 bases between the germline ends. DNA for the CDR3: TGTGCCAGCAGTTTGAAGGTTACCTACGAGCAGTACTTC. Protein product: CASSLKVTYEQYF.

This clonotype appeared many times. The chain employs TRBV6-5 and TRBJ1-1; no reliable D call. Germline V gene sequence: CDR1 MNHEY, CDR2 SVGAGI. This CDR3 spans 14 amino acids. V was shortened by 0 bases and J by 4 bases, with 9 bases between the two germline ends. Here the CDR3 reads CASSYSYGPTEAFF. For the CDR3, the DNA is TGTGCCAGCAGTTACTCTTACGGTCCCACTGAAGCTTTCTTT.

The rearrangement links TRBV12-3 or TRBV12-4 to TRBJ2-1, with 10 bases lining up with TRBD1. J gave up 5 bases and V 5 bases, and 6 bases lay outside the gene matches. The CDR3 consists of 15 residues. The CDR3 region is CASSRDRGTDNEQFF. DNA for the CDR3: TGTGCCAGCAGTCGGGACAGGGGAACAGACAATGAGCAGTTCTTC.

This clonotype has at least ten counts. The chain links TRBV27 to TRBJ1-4; weak D call: TRBD1 (6 bases). The CDR3 sequence is 15 residues long. The V gene lost 7 bases and the J gene lost 4 bases, with 16 bases spanning the gap. Germline-derived CDR1 and CDR2 are MNHEY and SMNVEV (reference sequence). This CDR3 reads CASNSQTGVNEKLFF. CDR3 bases: TGTGCCAGCAATTCTCAGACAGGAGTTAATGAAAAACTGTTTTTT. The full variable domain, with the rest looked up from reference TRBV27 and TRBJ1-4, is EAQVTQNPRYLITVTGKKLTVTCSQNMNHEYMSWYRQDPGLGLRQIYYSMNVEVTDKGDVPEGYKVSRKEKRNFPLILESPSPNQTSLYFCASNSQTGVNEKLFFGSGTQLSVL.

Ten or more counts support this clonotype. The chain links TRBV6-1 to TRBJ2-3, with TRBD1 matching 9 bases. CDR1 is MNHNS and CDR2 is SASEGT in the germline V gene. The CDR3 contains 14 residues. After removal of 6 bases from V and 3 bases from J, the junction contained 4 bases not matched to a gene. CDR3 nucleotide sequence: TGTGCCAGCAGCCCGGGACAGGGAACAGATACGCAGTATTTT. This gives the protein CASSPGQGTDTQYF.

This clonotype has only a few counts. V is TRBV5-1 and J is TRBJ2-3; D is perhaps TRBD1 (6 bases). V dropped 2 bases and J dropped 3 bases, with 13 bases sitting between them. This CDR3 spans 15 amino acids. CDR1 is SGHRS, CDR2 YFSETQ, per germline. The CDR3 protein is CASSFAVQGTDTQYF. The CDR3 DNA follows: TGCGCCAGCAGCTTCGCGGTGCAGGGGACAGATACGCAGTATTTT. Variable domain in full (rest from reference TRBV5-1 and TRBJ2-3): KAGVTQTPRYLIKTRGQQVTLSCSPISGHRSVSWYQQTPGQGLQFLFEYFSETQRNKGNFPGRFSGRQFSNSRSEMNVSTLELGDSALYLCASSFAVQGTDTQYFGPGTRLTVL.